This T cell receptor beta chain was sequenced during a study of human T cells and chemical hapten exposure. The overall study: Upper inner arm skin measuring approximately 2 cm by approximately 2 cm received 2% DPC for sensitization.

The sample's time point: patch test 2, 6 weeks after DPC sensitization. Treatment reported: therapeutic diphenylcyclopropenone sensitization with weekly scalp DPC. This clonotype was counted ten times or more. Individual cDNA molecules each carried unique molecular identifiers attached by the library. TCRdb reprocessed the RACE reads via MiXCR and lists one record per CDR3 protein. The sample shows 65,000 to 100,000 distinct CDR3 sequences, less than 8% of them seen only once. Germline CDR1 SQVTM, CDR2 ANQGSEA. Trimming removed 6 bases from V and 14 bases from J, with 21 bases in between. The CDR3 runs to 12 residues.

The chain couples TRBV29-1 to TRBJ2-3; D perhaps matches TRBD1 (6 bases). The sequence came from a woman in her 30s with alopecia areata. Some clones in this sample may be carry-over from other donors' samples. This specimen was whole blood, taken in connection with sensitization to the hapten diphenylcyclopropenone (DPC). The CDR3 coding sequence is TGCAGCGTACAGGGACCCCCCCGGCCCGCGTATTTT. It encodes CSVQGPPRPAYF.